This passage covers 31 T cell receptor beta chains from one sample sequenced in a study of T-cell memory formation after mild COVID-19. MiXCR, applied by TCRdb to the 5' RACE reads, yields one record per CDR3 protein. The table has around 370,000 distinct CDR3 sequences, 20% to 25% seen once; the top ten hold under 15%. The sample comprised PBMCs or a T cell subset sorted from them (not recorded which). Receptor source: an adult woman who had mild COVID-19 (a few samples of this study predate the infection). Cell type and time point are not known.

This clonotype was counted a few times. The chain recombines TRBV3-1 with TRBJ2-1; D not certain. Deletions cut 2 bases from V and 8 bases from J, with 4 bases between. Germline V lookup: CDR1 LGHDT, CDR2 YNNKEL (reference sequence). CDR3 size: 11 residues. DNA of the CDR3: TGTGCCAGCAGCCAATCCGATGAGCAGTTCTTC. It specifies CASSQSDEQFF.

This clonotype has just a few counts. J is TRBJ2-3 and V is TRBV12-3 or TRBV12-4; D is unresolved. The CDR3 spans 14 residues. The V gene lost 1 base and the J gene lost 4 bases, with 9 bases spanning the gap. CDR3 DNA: TGTGCCAGCAGTTTAGAAGATTTTTCAGATACGCAGTATTTT. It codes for CASSLEDFSDTQYF.

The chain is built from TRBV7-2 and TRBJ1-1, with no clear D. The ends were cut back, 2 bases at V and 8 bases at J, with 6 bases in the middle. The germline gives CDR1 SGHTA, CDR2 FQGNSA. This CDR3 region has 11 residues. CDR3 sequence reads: CASSLNWEAFF. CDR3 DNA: TGTGCCAGCAGCTTAAACTGGGAAGCTTTCTTT.

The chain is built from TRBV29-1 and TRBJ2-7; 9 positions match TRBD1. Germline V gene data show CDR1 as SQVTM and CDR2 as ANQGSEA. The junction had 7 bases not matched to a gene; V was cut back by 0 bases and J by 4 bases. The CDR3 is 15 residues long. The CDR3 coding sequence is TGCAGCGTTGAAGACCTACAGGGGGCCCCTTACGAGCAGTACTTC. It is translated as CSVEDLQGAPYEQYF.

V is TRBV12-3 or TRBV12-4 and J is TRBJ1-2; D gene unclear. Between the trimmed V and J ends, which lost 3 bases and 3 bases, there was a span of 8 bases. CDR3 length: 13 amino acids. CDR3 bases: TGTGCCAGCAGTTTCGAGGACTACTATGGCTACACCTTC. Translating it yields CASSFEDYYGYTF.

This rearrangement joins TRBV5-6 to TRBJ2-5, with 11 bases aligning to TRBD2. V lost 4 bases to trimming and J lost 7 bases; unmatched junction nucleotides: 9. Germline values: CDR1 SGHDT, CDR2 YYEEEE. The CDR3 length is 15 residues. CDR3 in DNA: TGTGCCAGCAGCCCTGGGACTAGCGGAGGGTGGACCCAGTACTTC. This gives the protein CASSPGTSGGWTQYF. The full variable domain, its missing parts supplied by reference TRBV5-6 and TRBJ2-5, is DAGVTQSPTHLIKTRGQQVTLRCSPKSGHDTVSWYQQALGQGPQFIFQYYEEEERQRGNFPDRFSGHQFPNYSSELNVNALLLGDSALYLCASSPGTSGGWTQYFGPGTRLLVL.

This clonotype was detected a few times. The CDR3 DNA reads TGTGCCAGCACCCGGGGATTGTATCAGCCCCAGCATTTT. Translating gives CASTRGLYQPQHF. The J gene is TRBJ1-5, the V gene TRBV12-3 or TRBV12-4; D uncertain. The V end was cut by 7 bases, the J end by 5 bases, with 12 bases between. This CDR3 is 13 amino acids long.

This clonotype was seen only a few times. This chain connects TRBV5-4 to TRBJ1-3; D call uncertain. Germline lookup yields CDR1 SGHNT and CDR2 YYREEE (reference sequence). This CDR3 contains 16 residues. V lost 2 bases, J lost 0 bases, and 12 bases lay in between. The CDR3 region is CASSFDLGNSGNTIYF. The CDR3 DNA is TGTGCCAGCAGCTTTGATCTCGGGAACTCTGGAAACACCATATATTTT.

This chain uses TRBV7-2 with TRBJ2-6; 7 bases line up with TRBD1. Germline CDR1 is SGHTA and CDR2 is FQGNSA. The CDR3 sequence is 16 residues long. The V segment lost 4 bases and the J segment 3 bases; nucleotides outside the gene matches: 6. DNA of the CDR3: TGTGCCAGCAGCTCACCAGGGGGATTTGGGGCCAACGTCCTGACTTTC. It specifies CASSSPGGFGANVLTF.

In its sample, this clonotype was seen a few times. In DNA form, the CDR3 reads TGTGCCAGCAGCTTAGCGAGGGAGGCCATATATTTT. It encodes CASSLAREAIYF. The chain combines TRBV7-6 with TRBJ1-3; D is unresolved. V was pared by 0 bases and J by 11 bases, with 8 bases between. This CDR3 comprises 12 residues. The germline CDR1 and CDR2 sequences are SGHVS and FNYEAQ.

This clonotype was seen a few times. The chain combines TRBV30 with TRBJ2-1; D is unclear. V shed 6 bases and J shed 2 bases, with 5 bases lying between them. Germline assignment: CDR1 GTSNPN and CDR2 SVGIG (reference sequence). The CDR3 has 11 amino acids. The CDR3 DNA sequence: TGTGCCTGCGCCCCCTACAATGAGCAGTTCTTC. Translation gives CACAPYNEQFF.

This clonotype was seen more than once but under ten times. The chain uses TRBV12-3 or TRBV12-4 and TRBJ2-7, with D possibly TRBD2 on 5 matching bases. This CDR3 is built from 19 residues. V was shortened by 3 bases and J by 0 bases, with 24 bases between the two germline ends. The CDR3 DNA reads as TGTGCCAGCAGTTTTGACACCCGGTTCGACTATCTGAGCTCCTACGAGCAGTACTTC. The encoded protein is CASSFDTRFDYLSSYEQYF.

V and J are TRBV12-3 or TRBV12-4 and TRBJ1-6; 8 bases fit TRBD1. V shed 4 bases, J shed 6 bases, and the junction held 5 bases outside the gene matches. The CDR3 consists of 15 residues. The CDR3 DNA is TGTGCCAGCAGTTCAACAACAGGGGGTAATTCACCCCTCCACTTT. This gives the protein CASSSTTGGNSPLHF.

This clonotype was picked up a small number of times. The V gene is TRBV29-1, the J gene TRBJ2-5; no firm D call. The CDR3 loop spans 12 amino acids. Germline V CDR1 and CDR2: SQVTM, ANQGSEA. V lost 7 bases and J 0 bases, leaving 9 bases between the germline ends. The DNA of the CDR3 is TGCAGCGCCCTTGGGTACCAAGAGACCCAGTACTTC. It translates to CSALGYQETQYF.

CDR3 nucleotides: TGTGCCAGCAGCGTAGGCTTCGAGGGGGCCTACGAGCAGTACTTC. Amino acid sequence: CASSVGFEGAYEQYF. This chain joins TRBV9 and TRBJ2-7; possibly TRBD1 for D (6 bases). Germline V gene data show CDR1 as SGDLS and CDR2 as YYNGEE. The V end was cut by 0 bases, the J end by 2 bases, with 12 bases between. This CDR3 spans 15 amino acids.

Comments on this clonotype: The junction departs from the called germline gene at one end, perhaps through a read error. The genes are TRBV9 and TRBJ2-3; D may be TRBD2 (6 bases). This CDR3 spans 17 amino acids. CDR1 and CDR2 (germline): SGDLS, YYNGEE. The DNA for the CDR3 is TGTGCCATCAGCGTAGGAGGTGTGGGGGGAAACACAGATACGCAGTATTTT. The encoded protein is CAISVGGVGGNTDTQYF.

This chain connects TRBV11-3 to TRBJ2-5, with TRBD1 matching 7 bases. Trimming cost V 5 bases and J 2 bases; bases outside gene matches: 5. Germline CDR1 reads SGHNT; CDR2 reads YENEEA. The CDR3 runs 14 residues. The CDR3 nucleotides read TGTGCCAGCAGCAAAGGACAGGAGCAAGAGACCCAGTACTTC. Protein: CASSKGQEQETQYF.

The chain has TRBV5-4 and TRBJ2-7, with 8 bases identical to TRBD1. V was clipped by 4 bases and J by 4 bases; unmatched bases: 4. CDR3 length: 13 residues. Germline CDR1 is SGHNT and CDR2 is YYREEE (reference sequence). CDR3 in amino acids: CASSATGAYEQYF. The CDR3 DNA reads TGTGCCAGCAGCGCGACAGGGGCATACGAGCAGTACTTC.

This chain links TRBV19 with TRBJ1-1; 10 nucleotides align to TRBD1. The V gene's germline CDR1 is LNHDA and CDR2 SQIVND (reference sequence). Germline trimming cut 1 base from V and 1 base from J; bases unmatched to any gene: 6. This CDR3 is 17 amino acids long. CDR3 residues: CASSIGGTGERNTEAFF. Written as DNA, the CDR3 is TGTGCCAGTAGTATAGGAGGGACAGGGGAGAGGAACACTGAAGCTTTCTTT.

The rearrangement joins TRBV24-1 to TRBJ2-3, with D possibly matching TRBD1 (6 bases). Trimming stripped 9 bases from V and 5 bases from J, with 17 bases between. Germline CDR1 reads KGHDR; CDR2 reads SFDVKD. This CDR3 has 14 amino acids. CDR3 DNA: TGTGCCACCGCGCCTTTGACAGGCCAAGATACGCAGTATTTT. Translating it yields CATAPLTGQDTQYF.

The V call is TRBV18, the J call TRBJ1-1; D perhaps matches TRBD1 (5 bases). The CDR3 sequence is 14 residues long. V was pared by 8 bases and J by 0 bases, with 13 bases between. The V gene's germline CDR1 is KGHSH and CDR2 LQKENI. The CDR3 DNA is TGTGCCAGCAGCCCAAGACAGCTGAACACTGAAGCTTTCTTT. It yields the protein CASSPRQLNTEAFF. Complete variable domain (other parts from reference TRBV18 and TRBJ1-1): NAGVMQNPRHLVRRRGQEARLRCSPMKGHSHVYWYRQLPEEGLKFMVYLQKENIIDESGMPKERFSAEFPKEGPSILRIQQVVRGDSAAYFCASSPRQLNTEAFFGQGTRLTVV.

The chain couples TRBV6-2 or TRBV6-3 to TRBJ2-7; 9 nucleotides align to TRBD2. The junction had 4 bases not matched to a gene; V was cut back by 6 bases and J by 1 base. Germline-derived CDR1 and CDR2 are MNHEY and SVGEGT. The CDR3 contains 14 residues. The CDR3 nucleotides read TGTGCCAGCAGGACTAGCGGTCGATCCTACGAGCAGTACTTC. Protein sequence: CASRTSGRSYEQYF.

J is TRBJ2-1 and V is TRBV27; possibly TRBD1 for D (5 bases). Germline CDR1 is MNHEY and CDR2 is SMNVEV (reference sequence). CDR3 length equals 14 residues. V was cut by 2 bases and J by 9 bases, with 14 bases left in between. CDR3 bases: TGTGCCAGCAGTTTACGGCAGGGAATCAGTGAGCAGTTCTTC. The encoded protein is CASSLRQGISEQFF.

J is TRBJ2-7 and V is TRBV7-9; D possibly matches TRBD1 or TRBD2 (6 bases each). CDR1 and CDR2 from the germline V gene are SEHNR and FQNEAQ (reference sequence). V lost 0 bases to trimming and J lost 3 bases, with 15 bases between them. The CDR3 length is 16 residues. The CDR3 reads CASSLAGRTAYYEQYF. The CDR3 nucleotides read TGTGCCAGCAGCTTAGCGGGGAGGACAGCTTACTACGAGCAGTACTTC.

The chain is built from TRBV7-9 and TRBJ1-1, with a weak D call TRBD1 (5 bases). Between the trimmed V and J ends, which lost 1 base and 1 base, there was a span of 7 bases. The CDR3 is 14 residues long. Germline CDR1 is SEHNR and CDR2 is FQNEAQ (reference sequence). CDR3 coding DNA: TGTGCCAGCAGCTTAGACCAGGGGAACACTGAAGCTTTCTTT. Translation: CASSLDQGNTEAFF.

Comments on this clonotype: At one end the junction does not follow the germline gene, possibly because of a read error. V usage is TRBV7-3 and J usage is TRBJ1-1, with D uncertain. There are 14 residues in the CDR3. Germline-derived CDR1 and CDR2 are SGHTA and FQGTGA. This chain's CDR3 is CASSLGPMNTEALF. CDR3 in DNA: TGTGCCAGCAGCTTGGGCCCGATGAACACTGAAGCTCTCTTT.

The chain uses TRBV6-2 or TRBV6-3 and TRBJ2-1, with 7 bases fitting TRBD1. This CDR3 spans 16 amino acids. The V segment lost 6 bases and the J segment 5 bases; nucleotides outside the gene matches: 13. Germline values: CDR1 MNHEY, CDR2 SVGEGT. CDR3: CASSYPRGRRNNEQFF. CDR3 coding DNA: TGTGCCAGCAGCTACCCCAGGGGGAGACGTAACAATGAGCAGTTCTTC.

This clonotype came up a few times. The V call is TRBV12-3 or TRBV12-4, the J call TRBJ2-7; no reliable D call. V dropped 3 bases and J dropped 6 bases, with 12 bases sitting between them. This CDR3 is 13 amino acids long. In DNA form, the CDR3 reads TGTGCCAGCAGTTTTAGTTTACCGGGCGAGCAGTACTTC. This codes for CASSFSLPGEQYF.

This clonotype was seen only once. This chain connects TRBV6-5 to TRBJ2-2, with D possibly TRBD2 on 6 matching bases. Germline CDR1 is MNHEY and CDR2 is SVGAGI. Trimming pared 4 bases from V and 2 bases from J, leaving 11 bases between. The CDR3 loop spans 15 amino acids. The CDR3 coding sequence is TGTGCCAGCAGTTCAGGGACTCTTAACACCGGGGAGCTGTTTTTT. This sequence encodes CASSSGTLNTGELFF.

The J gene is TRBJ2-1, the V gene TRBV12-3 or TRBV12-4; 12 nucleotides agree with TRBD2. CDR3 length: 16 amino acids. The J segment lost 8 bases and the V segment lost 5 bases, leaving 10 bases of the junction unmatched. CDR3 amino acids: CASSPTPSGRADEQFF. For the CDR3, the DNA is TGTGCCAGCAGTCCGACCCCTAGCGGGAGGGCGGATGAGCAGTTCTTC.

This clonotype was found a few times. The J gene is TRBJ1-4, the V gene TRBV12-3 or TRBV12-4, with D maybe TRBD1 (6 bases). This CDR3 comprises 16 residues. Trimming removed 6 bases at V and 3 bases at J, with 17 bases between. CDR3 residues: CASSPHRGAPNEKLFF. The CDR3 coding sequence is TGTGCCAGCAGCCCTCATCGGGGGGCCCCTAATGAAAAACTGTTTTTT.